The sequence of this T cell receptor beta chain was determined in a study of shared clonotypes between healthy human individuals. Note on this clone: The antigen is undetermined.

Germline loops: CDR1 SNHLY, CDR2 FYNNEI. Trimming left V 6 bases short and J 6 bases short, with 12 bases between. The CDR3 has 13 amino acids. CD45RA+ naive and CD45RA-negative memory subsets were separated from CD4+ cells. Study-level findings and limits: Generally, naive subsets came out with larger estimated richness than memory subsets.

Measured with immunoSEQ multiplex PCR; TCRdb has only the in-frame clones, and not every one. The table records approximately 240,000 clones, 50% to 75% of them present only once. The chain employs TRBV2 and TRBJ1-5, with D hard to call. The sequence came from a man between 25 and 39 years old in good health. Sequenced sample: memory CD4+ T cells sorted from blood. Documented subset: CD45RA-negative fraction. CDR3 DNA sequence: TGTGCCAGCAGCTCACAAAGGAGTCAGCCCCAGCATTTT. It translates to CASSSQRSQPQHF.